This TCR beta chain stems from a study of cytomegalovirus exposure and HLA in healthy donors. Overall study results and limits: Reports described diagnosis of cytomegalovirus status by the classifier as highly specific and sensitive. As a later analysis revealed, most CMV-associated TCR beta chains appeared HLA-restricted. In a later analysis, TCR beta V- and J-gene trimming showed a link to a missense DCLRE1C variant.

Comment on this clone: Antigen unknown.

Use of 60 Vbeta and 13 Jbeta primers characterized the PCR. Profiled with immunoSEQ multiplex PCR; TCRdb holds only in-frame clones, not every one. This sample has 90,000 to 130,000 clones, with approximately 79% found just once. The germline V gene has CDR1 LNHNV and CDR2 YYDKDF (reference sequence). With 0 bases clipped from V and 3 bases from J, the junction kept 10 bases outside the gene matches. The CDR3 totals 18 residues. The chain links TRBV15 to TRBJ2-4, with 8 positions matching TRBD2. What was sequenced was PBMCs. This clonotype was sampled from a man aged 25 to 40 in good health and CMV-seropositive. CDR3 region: CATSRDGGGYGVKNIQYF. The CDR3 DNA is TGTGCCACCAGCAGAGATGGCGGGGGGTACGGGGTCAAAAACATTCAGTACTTC.